This T cell receptor (beta chain) was obtained from a study of post-analysis software for immune sequencing data. Regarding the study as a whole: About five TRBV segments were more frequent in patients than controls; TRBV5-6, TRBV5-1 and TRBV20-1 belonged to this group.

Carried by the TCR beta cDNA libraries were unique molecular identifiers. TCRdb recomputed calls from the PCR reads with MiXCR, one row per CDR3 protein. The sample lists hundreds of thousands of distinct CDR3 sequences, roughly 45% occurring once. CDR1 is SGHRS and CDR2 is YFSETQ in the germline V gene. V shed 0 bases and J shed 5 bases, with 9 bases lying between them. The CDR3 has 14 residues. With respect to this clonotype: The target antigen is unknown.

This clonotype originated in a girl aged 10 to 17 with multiple sclerosis. This chain joins TRBV5-1 and TRBJ2-1; no clear D gene. Sequencing used blood. The CDR3 nucleotides are TGCGCCAGCAGCTTGGTCGGCTCAAACAATGAGCAGTTCTTC. Its translation: CASSLVGSNNEQFF.